The rows below give T cell receptor beta chains drawn from one sample of a study of T cells after posttransplantation cyclophosphamide. Profiled with immunoSEQ multiplex PCR; TCRdb holds only in-frame clones, not every one. This sample has 9,500 to 13,000 clones and no singletons, with less than 30% in the ten largest. The sequences come from PBMCs, collected after allogeneic stem cell transplant with posttransplant cyclophosphamide. These TCRs come from a female patient in her thirties or forties who received an allogeneic stem cell transplant from a related donor, was CMV-positive, and had no GVHD. The T cells may partly be graft donor cells. CDR3s include the opening cysteine and the closing phenylalanine or tryptophan. The order of the fields is D gene, J gene, V gene, clone size, CDR3 protein, CDR3 DNA. A D gene is named only where the DNA matches it firmly. Clone size is not always given. Where it is, it says once, few, many or a class for expanded clones.

TRBD2 | TRBJ2-7 | TRBV7-2 | many | CASSVSGTSGYEQYF | TGTGCCAGCAGCGTTTCCGGGACTAGCGGCTACGAGCAGTACTTC
TRBD1 | TRBJ1-3 | TRBV6-5 | many | CASSYVGQGSGNTIYF | TGTGCCAGCAGTTACGTGGGACAGGGGAGCGGAAACACCATATATTTT
- | TRBJ2-5 | TRBV11-2 | - | CASSLDRVRETQYF | TGTGCCAGCAGCTTAGATAGGGTTCGGGAGACCCAGTACTTC
- | TRBJ2-2 | TRBV4-2 | many | CASRGVGELFF | TGTGCCAGCAGAGGTGTCGGGGAGCTGTTTTTT
- | TRBJ1-5 | TRBV23-1 | many | CASSHRRGRNQPQHF | TGCGCCAGCAGTCACCGCAGGGGTCGAAATCAGCCCCAGCATTTT
- | TRBJ1-2 | TRBV6-6 | many | CASSTLTGSVTGYTF | TGTGCCAGCAGCACACTCACAGGGTCGGTTACGGGCTACACCTTC
TRBD1 | TRBJ2-3 | TRBV19 | many | CASSMQGATDTQYF | TGTGCCAGTAGTATGCAGGGGGCAACGGATACGCAGTATTTT
- | TRBJ2-7 | TRBV4-2 | many | CASSQGGGLTVDEQYF | TGTGCCAGCAGCCAAGGGGGGGGGCTTACGGTCGACGAGCAGTACTTC
TRBD2 | TRBJ2-3 | TRBV5-1 | many | CASSPSGGAVNTQYF | TGCGCCAGCAGCCCTAGCGGGGGGGCTGTAAATACGCAGTATTTT
TRBD1 | TRBJ1-4 | TRBV4-1 | many | CASSFRQGAINEKLFF | TGCGCCAGCAGCTTCCGACAGGGGGCCATTAATGAAAAACTGTTTTTT
TRBD1 | TRBJ2-2 | TRBV5-6 | many | CASSSGQDWTGELFF | TGTGCCAGCAGCTCCGGACAGGACTGGACCGGGGAGCTGTTTTTT
TRBD1 | TRBJ2-7 | TRBV29-1 | - | CSAGDRGDEQYF | TGCAGCGCCGGTGACAGGGGCGACGAGCAGTACTTC
- | TRBJ1-1 | TRBV7-6 | many | CASSRLGGVNTEAFF | TGTGCCAGCAGCCGGTTGGGGGGTGTGAACACTGAAGCTTTCTTT
- | TRBJ1-1 | TRBV5-3 | many | CARSDTVNTEAFF | TGTGCCAGAAGCGATACAGTGAACACTGAAGCTTTCTTT
- | TRBJ2-1 | TRBV5-1 | many | CASGETGEYNEQFF | TGCGCCAGCGGTGAAACAGGTGAGTACAATGAGCAGTTCTTC
- | TRBJ1-4 | TRBV27 | many | CASSLIGRANEKLFF | TGTGCCAGCAGTTTAATCGGCAGGGCGAATGAAAAACTGTTTTTT
TRBD1 | TRBJ1-2 | TRBV7-2 | many | CASSSGQGRTVQGYTF | TGTGCCAGCAGCTCCGGACAGGGGAGAACAGTGCAGGGCTACACCTTC